The subject of this entry is one T cell receptor (beta chain). These data belong to a study of T cells in Graves' hyperthyroidism and ophthalmopathy. The V gene's germline CDR1 is SNHLY and CDR2 FYNNEI. With 6 bases removed from V and 5 bases from J, the gap between germline ends came to 16 bases. The CDR3 extends over 14 amino acids. Amplification of TCR beta CDR3 regions was performed using RNA transcripts as template. The TCR CDR3 was amplified in a first-round RT-PCR using the HTBI primer set. TCRdb recomputed calls from the multiplex PCR reads with MiXCR, one row per CDR3 protein. Of fewer than 550,000 distinct CDR3 sequences listed, around 24% are singletons.

V and J are TRBV2 and TRBJ2-5; D might be TRBD2 (6 bases). The source material was blood. The origin of this receptor is a woman aged 25 to 45 with Graves' ophthalmopathy. The CDR3 spells CASRRLEGAETQYF. The CDR3 DNA reads as TGTGCCAGCAGACGACTAGAAGGTGCGGAGACCCAGTACTTC.